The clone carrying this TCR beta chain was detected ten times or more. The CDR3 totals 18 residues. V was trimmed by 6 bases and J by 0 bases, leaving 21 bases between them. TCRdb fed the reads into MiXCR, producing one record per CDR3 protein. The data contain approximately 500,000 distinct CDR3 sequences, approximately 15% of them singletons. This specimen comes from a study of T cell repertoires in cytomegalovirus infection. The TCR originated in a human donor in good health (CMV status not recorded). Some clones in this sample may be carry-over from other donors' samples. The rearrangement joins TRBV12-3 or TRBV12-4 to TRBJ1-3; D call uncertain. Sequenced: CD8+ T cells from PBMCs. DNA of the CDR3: TGTGCCAGCAGCTTAAGTTCGAGGGAAAGGTACTCTGGAAACACCATATATTTT. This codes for CASSLSSRERYSGNTIYF.